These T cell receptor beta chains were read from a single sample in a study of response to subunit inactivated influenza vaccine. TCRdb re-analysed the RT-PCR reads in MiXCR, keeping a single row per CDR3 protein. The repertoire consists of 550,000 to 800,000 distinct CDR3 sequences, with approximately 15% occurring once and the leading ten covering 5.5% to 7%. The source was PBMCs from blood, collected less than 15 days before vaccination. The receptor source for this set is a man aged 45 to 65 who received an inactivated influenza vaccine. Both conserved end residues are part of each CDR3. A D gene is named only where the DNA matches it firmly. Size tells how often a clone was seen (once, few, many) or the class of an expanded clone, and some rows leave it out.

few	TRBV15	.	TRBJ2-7	TGTGCCACCAGCAGAGATTTGGCGGGATTTGGCTACGAGCAGTACTTC	CATSRDLAGFGYEQYF
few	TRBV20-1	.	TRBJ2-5	TGCAGTGCTAGAGATCCCCCGACCGTGTACCAAGAGACCCAGTACTTC	CSARDPPTVYQETQYF
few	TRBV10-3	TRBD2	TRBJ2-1	TGTGCCATCAGAGCGGGACTAGCGGGGGGGCTTACCTACAATGAGCAGTTCTTC	CAIRAGLAGGLTYNEQFF
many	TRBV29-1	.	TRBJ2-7	TGCAGCGTTATCACTGACGGGAAAACCTACGAGCAGTACTTC	CSVITDGKTYEQYF
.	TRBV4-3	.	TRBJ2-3	TGCGCCAGCAGCCAAGTTACTGGCGATATGGGGACAGATACGCAGTATTTT	CASSQVTGDMGTDTQYF
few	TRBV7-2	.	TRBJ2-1	TGTGCCAGCAGACGTCTATACAATGAGCAGTTCTTC	CASRRLYNEQFF
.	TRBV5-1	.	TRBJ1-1	TGCGCCAGCAGCTTGAATCCGTCCACTGAAGCTTTCTTT	CASSLNPSTEAFF
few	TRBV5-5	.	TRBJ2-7	TGTGCCAGCAGCTTTAATCGGCGGAGCTCCTACGAGCAGTACTTC	CASSFNRRSSYEQYF
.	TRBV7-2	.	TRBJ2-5	TGTGCCAGCAGCTCCCTGGCCCTTAGCGGAGAGACCCAGTACTTC	CASSSLALSGETQYF
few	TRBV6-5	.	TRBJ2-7	TGTGCCAGCAGTTACTCTCAGGGCTTCTCCTACGAGCAGTACTTC	CASSYSQGFSYEQYF
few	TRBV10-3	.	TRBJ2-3	TGTGCCATCAGCCAAATACAACGGGATACGCAGTATTTT	CAISQIQRDTQYF
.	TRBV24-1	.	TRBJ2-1	TGTGCCACCAGTGTACCCGGGACCTACAATGAGCAGTTCTTC	CATSVPGTYNEQFF
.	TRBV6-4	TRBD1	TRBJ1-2	TGTGCCAGCACTACACTCCGGGACAGGGAAGCTAACTATGGCTACACCTTC	CASTTLRDREANYGYTF
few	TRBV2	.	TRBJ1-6	TGTGCCAGCAAAACAGGTTCTTCCTATAATTCACCCCTCCACTTT	CASKTGSSYNSPLHF
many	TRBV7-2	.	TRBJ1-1	TGTGCCAGCAGCTTAGATGGGTCATGGGGGCGAGCTTTCTTT	CASSLDGSWGRAFF
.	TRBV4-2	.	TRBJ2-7	TGTGCCAGCAGCCAGAGCCGAGGGGGGGCGGTTTACGAGCAGTACTTC	CASSQSRGGAVYEQYF
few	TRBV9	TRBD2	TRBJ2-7	TGTGCCAGCAGCATAACTAGCGGGATGTCCTACGAGCAGTACTTC	CASSITSGMSYEQYF
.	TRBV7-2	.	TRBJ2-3	TGTGCCAGCAGCTTATATCCGACAATCACAGATACGCAGTATTTT	CASSLYPTITDTQYF